This T cell receptor (beta chain) was documented in a study of blood T cell repertoires in COVID-19. Across the whole study: T cells, B-cell-depleted T cells, or PBMCs supplied cDNA or gDNA.

The CDR3 runs 16 residues. This clone was picked up one time. Sequencing was performed with immunoSEQ multiplex PCR; in TCRdb, only in-frame clones are kept and a portion is missing. The sample has around 150,000 clones; 65% to 85% are singletons. J is TRBJ2-7 and V is TRBV21-1; the table's D call, TRBD2, has no DNA check behind it. TRBV21-1 is labeled a pseudogene. Sequencing used peripheral blood. This sequence was found in a woman of 80 years or more with acute or convalescent COVID-19. CDR3 bases: TGTGCCAGCAGCAAAGTTGTCCTAGCGTCTTTGTTCGAGCAGTACTTC. This gives the protein CASSKVVLASLFEQYF.